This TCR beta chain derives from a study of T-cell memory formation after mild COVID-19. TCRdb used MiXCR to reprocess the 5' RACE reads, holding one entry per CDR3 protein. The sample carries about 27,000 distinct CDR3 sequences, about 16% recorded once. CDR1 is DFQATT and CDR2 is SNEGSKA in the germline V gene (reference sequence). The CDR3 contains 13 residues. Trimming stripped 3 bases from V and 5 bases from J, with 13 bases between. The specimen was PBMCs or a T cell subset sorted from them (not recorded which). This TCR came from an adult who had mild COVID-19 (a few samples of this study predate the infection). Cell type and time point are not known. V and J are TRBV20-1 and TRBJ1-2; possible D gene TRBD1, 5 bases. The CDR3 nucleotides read TGCAGTGCTAGTGGGGGTGATATATATGGCTACACCTTC. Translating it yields CSASGGDIYGYTF.